One T cell receptor beta chain is described in this entry. The sample originates from a study of blood T cell repertoires in COVID-19. The authors' processing: Estimation of nucleated cell counts relied on the amplification of reference gene primers. TCRdb's table, derived via immunoSEQ multiplex PCR, lists solely in-frame clones and lacks some. The D gene and trimming were derived from the DNA, and the V and J assignments and clone size from that table. Here the sample spans over 150,000 clones, roughly four fifths being singletons. This CDR3 spans 16 amino acids. Trimming pared 1 base from V and 2 bases from J, leaving 11 bases between. Germline V lookup: CDR1 LNHDA, CDR2 SQIVND (reference sequence).

The clonotype was recovered from a woman aged 60-70 years with acute or convalescent COVID-19. The sequenced sample was peripheral blood. The V call is TRBV19, the J call TRBJ2-2, with D perhaps matching TRBD2 (6 bases). CDR3 sequence: CASSIASGVNTGELFF. The CDR3 DNA reads TGTGCCAGTAGTATAGCGTCGGGGGTAAACACCGGGGAGCTGTTTTTT.